Shown below are 8 T cell receptor beta chains from a single sample sequenced in a study of cytomegalovirus exposure and HLA in healthy donors. Using immunoSEQ multiplex PCR, the repertoire was profiled, and TCRdb retains in-frame clones only, with some absent. The sample consists of 150,000 to 200,000 clones, approximately 86% of them appearing once. The sequenced sample consisted of PBMCs. The receptors derive from a woman in her late teens or twenties in good health and CMV-seronegative.

This chain links TRBV18 with TRBJ2-7; D might be TRBD1 (5 bases). Germline-derived CDR1 and CDR2 are KGHSH and LQKENI. This CDR3 comprises 13 residues. V was pared by 1 base and J by 3 bases, with 7 bases between. The CDR3 here is CASSPRGLYEQYF. For the CDR3, the DNA is TGTGCCAGCTCACCACGGGGCCTCTACGAGCAGTACTTC.

V gene TRBV5-4 combines with J gene TRBJ2-7; TRBD1 is a possible D gene (6 bases). Germline CDR1 and CDR2: SGHNT and YYREEE (reference sequence). This CDR3 has 15 amino acids. V lost 3 bases to trimming and J lost 3 bases, with 16 bases between them. CDR3 DNA sequence: TGTGCCAGCAGCTCCTACCCGGCAGGGGACTACGAGCAGTACTTC. Translation gives CASSSYPAGDYEQYF.

The rearrangement uses TRBV12-5 and TRBJ2-7; D is perhaps TRBD2 (5 bases). Germline-derived CDR1 and CDR2 are LGHNT and FRNRAP. V was pared by 8 bases and J by 4 bases, with 12 bases between. This CDR3 has 12 amino acids. CDR3 sequence: CASRGSGYEQYF. The CDR3 DNA follows: TGTGCTAGTCGCGGGTCCGGGTACGAGCAGTACTTC.

The J gene is TRBJ2-1, the V gene TRBV7-9, with a weak D call TRBD1 (6 bases). V gave up 3 bases and J gave up 7 bases, with 16 bases separating them. Germline V lookup: CDR1 SEHNR, CDR2 FQNEAQ (reference sequence). The CDR3 runs to 15 residues. DNA for the CDR3: TGTGCCAGCAGCTTCGCACAGGGTTCACTAAATGAGCAGTTCTTC. Amino acid sequence: CASSFAQGSLNEQFF.

The chain combines TRBV19 with TRBJ1-6; 11 nucleotides align to TRBD1. This CDR3 has 16 amino acids. Trimming cost V 4 bases and J 6 bases; bases outside gene matches: 5. CDR1 and CDR2 from the germline V gene are LNHDA and SQIVND (reference sequence). The CDR3 nucleotides are TGTGCCAGTAGTACCCCCGGACAGGGGGCTAATTCACCCCTCCACTTT. This translates into CASSTPGQGANSPLHF.

Here the CDR3 DNA reads TGTGCCAGCAGCTTGGGACCGGGGGGCTACAATGAGCAGTTCTTC. Protein product: CASSLGPGGYNEQFF. The genes are TRBV5-4 and TRBJ2-1; 7 bases map to TRBD2. After removal of 0 bases from V and 3 bases from J, the junction contained 3 bases not matched to a gene. The CDR3 length is 15 residues. Germline V gene data show CDR1 as SGHNT and CDR2 as YYREEE (reference sequence).

This rearrangement joins TRBV6-5 to TRBJ2-3, with 9 bases aligning to TRBD2. This CDR3 comprises 11 residues. Germline V gene sequence: CDR1 MNHEY, CDR2 SVGAGI. CDR3 protein: CAVSGGGAQYF. CDR3 coding DNA: TGTGCGGTTAGCGGGGGTGGTGCGCAGTATTTT.

This clone has more than one count but fewer than ten. The chain has TRBV10-1 and TRBJ2-7; TRBD2 matches at 10 bases. The CDR3 has 14 residues. V gave up 6 bases and J gave up 4 bases; unmatched junction bases: 6. Per germline, CDR1 WNHNN and CDR2 SYGVQD (reference sequence). CDR3 in amino acids: CASSPSGSSYEQYF. The CDR3 region has the DNA TGCGCCAGCAGCCCTAGCGGGAGTTCTTACGAGCAGTACTTC.